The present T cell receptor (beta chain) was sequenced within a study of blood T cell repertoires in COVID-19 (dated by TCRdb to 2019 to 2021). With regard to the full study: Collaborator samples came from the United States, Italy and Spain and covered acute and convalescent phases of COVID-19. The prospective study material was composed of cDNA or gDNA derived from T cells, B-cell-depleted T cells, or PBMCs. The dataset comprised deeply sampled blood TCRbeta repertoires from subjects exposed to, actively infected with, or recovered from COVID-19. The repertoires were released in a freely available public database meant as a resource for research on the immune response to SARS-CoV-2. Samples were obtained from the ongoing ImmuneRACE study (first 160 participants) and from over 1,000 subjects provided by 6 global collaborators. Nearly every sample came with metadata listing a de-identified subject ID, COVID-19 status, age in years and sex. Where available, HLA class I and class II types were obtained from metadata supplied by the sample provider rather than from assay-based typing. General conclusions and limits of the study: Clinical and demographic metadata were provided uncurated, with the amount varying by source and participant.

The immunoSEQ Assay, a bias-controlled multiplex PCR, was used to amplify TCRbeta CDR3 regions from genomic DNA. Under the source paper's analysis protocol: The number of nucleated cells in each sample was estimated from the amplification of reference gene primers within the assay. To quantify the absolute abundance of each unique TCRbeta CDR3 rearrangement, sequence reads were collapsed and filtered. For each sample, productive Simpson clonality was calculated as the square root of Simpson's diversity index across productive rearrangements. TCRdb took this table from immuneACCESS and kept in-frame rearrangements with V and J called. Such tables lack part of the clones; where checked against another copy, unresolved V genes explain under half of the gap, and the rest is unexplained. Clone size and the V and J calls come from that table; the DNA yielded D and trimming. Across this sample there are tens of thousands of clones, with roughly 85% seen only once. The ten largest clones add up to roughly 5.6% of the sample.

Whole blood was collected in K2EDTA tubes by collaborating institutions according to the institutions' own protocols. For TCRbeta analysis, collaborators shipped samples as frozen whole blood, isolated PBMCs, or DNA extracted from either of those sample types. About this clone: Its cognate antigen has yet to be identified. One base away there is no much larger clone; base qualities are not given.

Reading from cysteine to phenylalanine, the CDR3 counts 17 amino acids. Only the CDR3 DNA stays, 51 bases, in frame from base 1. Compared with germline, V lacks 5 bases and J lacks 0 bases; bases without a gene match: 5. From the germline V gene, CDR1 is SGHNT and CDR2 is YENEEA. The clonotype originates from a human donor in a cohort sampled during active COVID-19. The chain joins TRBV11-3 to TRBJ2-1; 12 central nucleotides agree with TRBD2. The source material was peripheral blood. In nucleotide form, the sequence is TGTGCCAGCAGCATTGGGACTAGCGGGTTCTCCTACAATGAGCAGTTCTTC. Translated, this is CASSIGTSGFSYNEQFF.